A single sample is the source of the 26 T cell receptor beta chains below, sequenced in a study of shared clonotypes between healthy human individuals. Sequencing was performed with immunoSEQ multiplex PCR; in TCRdb, only in-frame clones are kept and a portion is missing. The repertoire holds over 2 million clones, with 85% to 95% as singletons. The source material was naive CD4+ T cells from PBMCs. Subset noted: CD45RA+ positively selected. The source is a man in his late teens or twenties in good health. Some clones in this sample may be carry-over from other donors' samples.

CDR3 nucleotides: TGTGCCAGCAGTTACTTGTCTAGCGGGAGTGAGCAGTTCTTC. Residues: CASSYLSSGSEQFF. This chain uses TRBV6-5 with TRBJ2-1, with 10 bases that match TRBD2. The CDR3 runs 14 residues. V shed 1 base and J 9 bases; nucleotides not matched to a gene: 3. The V gene's germline CDR1 is MNHEY and CDR2 SVGAGI.

This clone has just a few counts. Other DNA variants within this sample encode the same CDR3. The chain has TRBV7-9 and TRBJ1-1; D call uncertain. Germline CDR1 and CDR2: SEHNR and FQNEAQ (reference sequence). This CDR3 is 13 amino acids long. The germline V and J ends were trimmed by 4 bases and 0 bases, with 6 bases remaining between them. CDR3 DNA: TGTGCCAGCAGCTCCAGCCTGAACACTGAAGCTTTCTTT. Its translation is CASSSSLNTEAFF.

This clone is a singleton in its sample. The chain links TRBV28 to TRBJ2-7; 7 bases fit TRBD1. The CDR3 totals 12 residues. Germline V gene lookup returns CDR1 MDHEN and CDR2 SYDVKM. V trimming: 8 bases; J trimming: 6 bases; junction bases outside the gene matches: 7. The CDR3 protein is CASERGPSEQYF. The CDR3 nucleotides are TGTGCCAGCGAAAGGGGGCCTAGCGAGCAGTACTTC.

On this clone: Other DNA sequences in the same sample also yield this CDR3. The chain is built from TRBV18 and TRBJ2-7; D not resolved. Germline assignment: CDR1 KGHSH and CDR2 LQKENI. V lost 2 bases to trimming and J lost 0 bases, with 5 bases between them. There are 13 residues in the CDR3. The CDR3 here is CASSPGASYEQYF. CDR3 bases: TGTGCCAGCTCACCAGGAGCCTCCTACGAGCAGTACTTC.

The rearrangement uses TRBV14 and TRBJ2-3, with 10 bases fitting TRBD2. Looked up from germline, CDR1 is SGHDN and CDR2 is FVKESK. The junction had 3 bases not matched to a gene; V was cut back by 8 bases and J by 4 bases. The CDR3 loop spans 13 amino acids. As DNA, the CDR3 is TGTGCCAGCGCGCTAGCGGGAGCAGATACGCAGTATTTT. Translated: CASALAGADTQYF.

The J gene is TRBJ2-3, the V gene TRBV7-9; D not certain. The germline gives CDR1 SEHNR, CDR2 FQNEAQ (reference sequence). CDR3 length: 15 amino acids. V was pared by 1 base and J by 2 bases, with 10 bases between. CDR3 sequence (DNA): TGTGCCAGCAGCTTAGTGGGCAGCTACACAGATACGCAGTATTTT. Its translation is CASSLVGSYTDTQYF.

To note about this clone: Distinct nucleotide sequences in the sample also encode this CDR3. The V call is TRBV5-1, the J call TRBJ1-1; 10 bases map to TRBD1. The CDR3 is 14 amino acids. CDR1 is SGHRS, CDR2 YFSETQ, per germline. V lost 4 bases, J lost 5 bases, and 5 bases stayed unmatched. The CDR3 bases are TGCGCCAGCAGCCTAGGGGGACAGGGGACTGAAGCTTTCTTT. This sequence encodes CASSLGGQGTEAFF.

The genes are TRBV7-9 and TRBJ1-1, with 12 bases that match TRBD1. J gave up 10 bases and V 5 bases, and 11 bases lay outside the gene matches. Looked up from germline, CDR1 is SEHNR and CDR2 is FQNEAQ (reference sequence). CDR3 length equals 15 residues. CDR3 DNA sequence: TGTGCCAGCAGCCTCCCTGGGACAGGGGGCGGAGGAGCTTTCTTT. Protein product: CASSLPGTGGGGAFF. The full variable domain, with the rest looked up from reference TRBV7-9 and TRBJ1-1, is DTGVSQNPRHKITKRGQNVTFRCDPISEHNRLYWYRQTLGQGPEFLTYFQNEAQLEKSRLLSDRFSAERPKGSFSTLEIQRTEQGDSAMYLCASSLPGTGGGGAFFGQGTRLTVV.

The chain couples TRBV27 to TRBJ1-5; D gene uncertain. V shed 3 bases and J shed 6 bases, with 12 bases lying between them. There are 14 residues in the CDR3. CDR1 MNHEY and CDR2 SMNVEV come from the germline V gene (reference sequence). The CDR3 DNA sequence: TGTGCCAGCAGTTTGAGAGTAACGGGTCAGCCCCAGCATTTT. Translation gives CASSLRVTGQPQHF.

The gene calls are TRBV30 and TRBJ2-5; possibly TRBD1 or TRBD2 for D (5 bases each). Trimming shortened V by 2 bases and J by 5 bases, and 21 bases separated the two germline ends. This CDR3 comprises 16 residues. CDR1 GTSNPN and CDR2 SVGIG come from the germline V gene (reference sequence). CDR3 sequence reads: CAWSPLGASPLETQYF. The CDR3 nucleotides are TGTGCCTGGAGTCCTCTCGGGGCTAGTCCATTGGAGACCCAGTACTTC. Together with reference TRBV30 and TRBJ2-5, the CDR3 gives the full variable domain: SQTIHQWPATLVQPVGSPLSLECTVEGTSNPNLYWYRQAAGRGLQLLFYSVGIGQISSEVPQNLSASRPQDRQFILSSKKLLLSDSGFYLCAWSPLGASPLETQYFGPGTRLLVL.

The chain uses TRBV30 and TRBJ2-3; D unclear. Germline lookup yields CDR1 GTSNPN and CDR2 SVGIG (reference sequence). CDR3 length: 11 amino acids. CDR3 sequence: CVVGLSDTQYF. Written as DNA, the CDR3 is TGTGTTGTCGGGCTCTCGGATACGCAGTATTTT. Full variable domain (missing parts from reference TRBV30 and TRBJ2-3): SQTIHQWPATLVQPVGSPLSLECTVEGTSNPNLYWYRQAAGRGLQLLFYSVGIGQISSEVPQNLSASRPQDRQFILSSKKLLLSDSGFYLCVVGLSDTQYFGPGTRLTVL.

The CDR3 loop is CASSIEAGRLYTEAFF. The CDR3 bases are TGTGCCAGTAGTATAGAGGCAGGACGTTTGTACACTGAAGCTTTCTTT. The chain is built from TRBV19 and TRBJ1-1; D gene unclear. Looked up from germline, CDR1 is LNHDA and CDR2 is SQIVND (reference sequence). This CDR3 contains 16 residues. V lost 0 bases and J 3 bases, leaving 14 bases between the germline ends.

The chain links TRBV7-2 to TRBJ1-1, with D tentatively TRBD1 (5 bases). The CDR3 covers 17 residues. The ends were cut back, 5 bases at V and 1 base at J, with 20 bases in the middle. From germline, CDR1 is SGHTA and CDR2 FQGNSA. Here the CDR3 reads CASSAPGALPRNTEAFF. CDR3 nucleotide sequence: TGTGCCAGCAGCGCTCCTGGGGCCCTTCCGAGGAACACTGAAGCTTTCTTT.

This clone has just a few counts. CDR3: CASSPQGRGNYGYTF. Written as DNA, the CDR3 is TGTGCCAGCAGTCCACAGGGAAGGGGTAACTATGGCTACACCTTC. The genes are TRBV6-4 and TRBJ1-2, with D possibly TRBD1 on 6 matching bases. The CDR3 has 15 residues. Per germline, CDR1 MRHNA and CDR2 SNTAGT. Trimming pared 5 bases from V and 1 base from J, leaving 14 bases between.

The chain is built from TRBV28 and TRBJ1-2; no definite D call. Trimming removed 2 bases at V and 4 bases at J, with 14 bases between. CDR3 length: 15 residues. In germline, CDR1 is MDHEN, CDR2 SYDVKM. CDR3 protein: CASSLRSGKRYGYTF. The CDR3 bases are TGTGCCAGCAGTTTAAGATCAGGCAAACGCTATGGCTACACCTTC.

The chain recombines TRBV28 with TRBJ2-1; TRBD2 is a possible D gene (6 bases). The CDR3 runs to 17 residues. Per germline, CDR1 MDHEN and CDR2 SYDVKM. V shed 7 bases and J shed 4 bases, with 23 bases lying between them. CDR3 bases: TGTGCCAGCAAGACGGGAAACCGGGACTTTTATTACAATGAGCAGTTCTTC. This codes for CASKTGNRDFYYNEQFF.

CDR3 protein: CASTNGLAGYNEQFF. CDR3 sequence (DNA): TGTGCCAGCACCAACGGACTAGCGGGATACAATGAGCAGTTCTTC. The chain couples TRBV6-5 to TRBJ2-1; 12 bases match TRBD2. Trimming cost V 7 bases and J 4 bases; bases outside gene matches: 5. CDR1 is MNHEY and CDR2 is SVGAGI in the germline V gene. CDR3 length equals 15 residues.

V gene TRBV7-3 combines with J gene TRBJ2-6; 7 bases are shared with TRBD1. J lost 2 bases, V lost 5 bases, and 15 bases had no gene match. CDR1 and CDR2 (germline): SGHTA, FQGTGA. The CDR3 loop spans 19 amino acids. This chain's CDR3 is CASSLFGINRGAGANVLTF. In nucleotides, the CDR3 is TGTGCCAGCAGCCTCTTTGGAATTAACAGGGGAGCTGGGGCCAACGTCCTGACTTTC.

About this clone itself: The sample has other DNA sequences that encode this CDR3 too. The CDR3 region is CASSLGGSTGELFF. CDR3 bases: TGCGCCAGCAGCTTAGGAGGTTCTACCGGGGAGCTGTTTTTT. The chain couples TRBV5-1 to TRBJ2-2; possibly TRBD2 for D (5 bases). The V gene's germline CDR1 is SGHRS and CDR2 YFSETQ. V was trimmed by 2 bases and J by 5 bases, leaving 10 bases between them. CDR3 length: 14 residues.

This clone occurred once. The V gene is TRBV19, the J gene TRBJ2-1, with D perhaps TRBD1 (6 bases). V was pared by 10 bases and J by 3 bases, with 16 bases between. Germline V lookup: CDR1 LNHDA, CDR2 SQIVND (reference sequence). There are 14 residues in the CDR3. The CDR3 DNA reads TGTGCCACCAAAACCGGGGACAACTACAATGAGCAGTTCTTC. This encodes CATKTGDNYNEQFF.

J is TRBJ2-1 and V is TRBV7-9, with D possibly TRBD2 on 5 matching bases. CDR3 length equals 14 residues. The germline CDR1 and CDR2 sequences are SEHNR and FQNEAQ (reference sequence). The germline V and J ends were trimmed by 5 bases and 7 bases, with 15 bases remaining between them. CDR3 region: CASSRGGPLNEQFF. The CDR3 DNA is TGTGCCAGCAGCCGAGGAGGCCCCCTAAATGAGCAGTTCTTC.

V is TRBV5-4 and J is TRBJ1-1; 9 positions match TRBD1. The CDR3 totals 18 residues. The V segment lost 4 bases and the J segment 0 bases; nucleotides outside the gene matches: 13. The germline V gene encodes CDR1 SGHNT and CDR2 YYREEE (reference sequence). The chain's CDR3 is CASSQTLTGGGMNTEAFF. CDR3 bases: TGTGCCAGCAGCCAGACCCTAACAGGGGGCGGCATGAACACTGAAGCTTTCTTT.

CDR3 in DNA: TGTGCCAGCAGACCTGACAGGCGGGGCACCCAGTACTTC. This gives the protein CASRPDRRGTQYF. The V and J genes are TRBV28 and TRBJ2-5; the D call may be TRBD1 or TRBD2 (6 bases each). The CDR3 contains 13 residues. Germline assignment: CDR1 MDHEN and CDR2 SYDVKM. Trimming removed 6 bases at V and 8 bases at J, with 16 bases between.

This clone has a handful of counts. V gene TRBV6-1 combines with J gene TRBJ1-2; no reliable D call. This CDR3 contains 13 residues. V gave up 2 bases and J gave up 7 bases, with 11 bases separating them. Germline V gene sequence: CDR1 MNHNS, CDR2 SASEGT. The CDR3 sequence: CASSEWAASGYTF. The CDR3 DNA reads as TGTGCCAGCAGTGAATGGGCAGCCTCTGGCTACACCTTC.

This clone appeared a single time. The chain combines TRBV5-6 with TRBJ2-3; D unresolved. This CDR3 contains 12 residues. V shed 4 bases and J shed 4 bases, with 7 bases lying between them. In germline, CDR1 is SGHDT, CDR2 YYEEEE. CDR3 in amino acids: CASSRSPDTQYF. CDR3 DNA: TGTGCCAGCAGCCGGTCGCCAGATACGCAGTATTTT. Complete variable domain (other parts from reference TRBV5-6 and TRBJ2-3): DAGVTQSPTHLIKTRGQQVTLRCSPKSGHDTVSWYQQALGQGPQFIFQYYEEEERQRGNFPDRFSGHQFPNYSSELNVNALLLGDSALYLCASSRSPDTQYFGPGTRLTVL.

The V and J genes are TRBV29-1 and TRBJ1-4; TRBD1 might be the D (5 bases). This CDR3 contains 14 residues. V was trimmed by 7 bases and J by 7 bases, leaving 19 bases between them. Looked up from germline, CDR1 is SQVTM and CDR2 is ANQGSEA. CDR3 coding DNA: TGCAGCGCCATGTACACAGGATCCGGTGAAAAACTGTTTTTT. This codes for CSAMYTGSGEKLFF.